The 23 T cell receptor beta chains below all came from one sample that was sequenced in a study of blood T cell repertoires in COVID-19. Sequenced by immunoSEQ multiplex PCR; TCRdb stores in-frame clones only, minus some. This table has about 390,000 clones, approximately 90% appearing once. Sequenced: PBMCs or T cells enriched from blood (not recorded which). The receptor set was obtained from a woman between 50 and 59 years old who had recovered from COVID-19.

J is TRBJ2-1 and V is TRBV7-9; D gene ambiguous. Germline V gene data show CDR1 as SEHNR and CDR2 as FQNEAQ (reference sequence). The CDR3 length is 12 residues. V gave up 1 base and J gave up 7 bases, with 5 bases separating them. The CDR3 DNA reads TGTGCCAGCAGCTTAGGAACAAATGAGCAGTTCTTC. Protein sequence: CASSLGTNEQFF.

The CDR3 here is CASSSWVHGGTYEQYF. The DNA of the CDR3 is TGTGCCAGCAGCTCGTGGGTTCATGGAGGGACCTACGAGCAGTACTTC. The chain links TRBV11-2 to TRBJ2-7, with D maybe TRBD2 (6 bases). V was clipped by 4 bases and J by 2 bases, with 18 bases between them. The CDR3 spans 16 residues. From germline, CDR1 is SGHAT and CDR2 FQNNGV.

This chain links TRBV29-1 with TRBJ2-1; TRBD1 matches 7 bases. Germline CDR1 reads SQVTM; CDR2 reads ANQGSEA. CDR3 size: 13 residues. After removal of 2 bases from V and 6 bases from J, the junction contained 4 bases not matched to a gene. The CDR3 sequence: CSVESGTANEQFF. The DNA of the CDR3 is TGCAGCGTTGAATCGGGGACAGCCAATGAGCAGTTCTTC.

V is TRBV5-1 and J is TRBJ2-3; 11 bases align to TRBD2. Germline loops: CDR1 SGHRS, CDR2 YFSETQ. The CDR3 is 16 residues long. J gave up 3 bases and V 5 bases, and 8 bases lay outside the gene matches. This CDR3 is CASRLLAGGITDTQYF. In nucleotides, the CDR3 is TGCGCCAGCAGACTTCTAGCGGGGGGAATAACAGATACGCAGTATTTT. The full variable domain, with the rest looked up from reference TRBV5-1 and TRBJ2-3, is KAGVTQTPRYLIKTRGQQVTLSCSPISGHRSVSWYQQTPGQGLQFLFEYFSETQRNKGNFPGRFSGRQFSNSRSEMNVSTLELGDSALYLCASRLLAGGITDTQYFGPGTRLTVL.

The CDR3 is CASSQLKYEQYF. DNA of the CDR3: TGTGCCAGCAGCCAACTCAAATACGAGCAGTACTTC. This chain joins TRBV5-6 and TRBJ2-7; D is uncertain. Germline V CDR1 and CDR2: SGHDT, YYEEEE. V lost 4 bases to trimming and J lost 4 bases, with 9 bases between them. This CDR3 is built from 12 residues.

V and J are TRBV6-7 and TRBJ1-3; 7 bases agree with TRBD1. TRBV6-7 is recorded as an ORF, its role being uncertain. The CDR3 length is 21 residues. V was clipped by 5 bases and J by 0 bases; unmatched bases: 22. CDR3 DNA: TGTGCCAGCAGTACACAAAAAAGACCGACAGGGAATTTCCCCTCTGGAAACACCATATATTTT. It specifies CASSTQKRPTGNFPSGNTIYF.

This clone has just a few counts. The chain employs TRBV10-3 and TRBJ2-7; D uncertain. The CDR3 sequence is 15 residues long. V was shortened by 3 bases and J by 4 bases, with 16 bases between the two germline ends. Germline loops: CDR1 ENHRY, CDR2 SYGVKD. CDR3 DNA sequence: TGTGCCATCAGTGACGGCGTAGCCGCTAAGTACGAGCAGTACTTC. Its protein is CAISDGVAAKYEQYF.

The CDR3 here is CASSTTGGGVGELFF. CDR3 DNA sequence: TGTGCCAGTAGTACGACAGGGGGGGGTGTCGGGGAGCTGTTTTTT. The chain links TRBV19 to TRBJ2-2; 9 positions agree with TRBD1. The J segment lost 7 bases and the V segment lost 4 bases, leaving 7 bases of the junction unmatched. The CDR3 runs to 15 residues. Germline lookup yields CDR1 LNHDA and CDR2 SQIVND (reference sequence).

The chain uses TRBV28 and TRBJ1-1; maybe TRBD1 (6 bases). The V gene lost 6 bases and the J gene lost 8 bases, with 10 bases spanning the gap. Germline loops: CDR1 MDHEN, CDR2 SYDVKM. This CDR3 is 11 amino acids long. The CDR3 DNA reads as TGTGCCAGCAGATTAACAGGGGAAGCTTTCTTT. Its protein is CASRLTGEAFF.

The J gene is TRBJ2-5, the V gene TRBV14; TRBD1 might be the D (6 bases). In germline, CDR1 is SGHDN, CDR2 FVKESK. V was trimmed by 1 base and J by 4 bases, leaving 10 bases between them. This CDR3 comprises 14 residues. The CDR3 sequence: CASSQAFRGETQYF. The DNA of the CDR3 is TGTGCCAGCAGCCAAGCGTTCAGGGGAGAGACCCAGTACTTC.

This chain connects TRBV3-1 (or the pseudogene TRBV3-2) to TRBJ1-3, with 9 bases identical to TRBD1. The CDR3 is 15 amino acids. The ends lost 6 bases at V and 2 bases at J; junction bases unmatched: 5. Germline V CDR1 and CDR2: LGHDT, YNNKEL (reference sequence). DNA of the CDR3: TGTGCCAGCAGATACAGGGGGCAGCCTGGAAACACCATATATTTT. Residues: CASRYRGQPGNTIYF.

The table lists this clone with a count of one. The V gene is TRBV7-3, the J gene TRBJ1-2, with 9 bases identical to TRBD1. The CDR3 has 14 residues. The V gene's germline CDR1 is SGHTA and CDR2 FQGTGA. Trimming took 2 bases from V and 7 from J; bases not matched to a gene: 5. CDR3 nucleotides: TGTGCCAGCAGCTTAGGAACGGACAGGGGTGGCTACACCTTC. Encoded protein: CASSLGTDRGGYTF.

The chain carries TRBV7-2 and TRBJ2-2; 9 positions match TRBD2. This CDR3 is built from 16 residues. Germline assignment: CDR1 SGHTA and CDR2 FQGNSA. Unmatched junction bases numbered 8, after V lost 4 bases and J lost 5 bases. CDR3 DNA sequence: TGTGCCAGCAGCTCCGGCGGGGGGGCCGGGACCGGGGAGCTGTTTTTT. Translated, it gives CASSSGGGAGTGELFF. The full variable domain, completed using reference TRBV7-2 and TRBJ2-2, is GAGVSQSPSNKVTEKGKDVELRCDPISGHTALYWYRQSLGQGLEFLIYFQGNSAPDKSGLPSDRFSAERTGGSVSTLTIQRTQQEDSAVYLCASSSGGGAGTGELFFGEGSRLTVL.

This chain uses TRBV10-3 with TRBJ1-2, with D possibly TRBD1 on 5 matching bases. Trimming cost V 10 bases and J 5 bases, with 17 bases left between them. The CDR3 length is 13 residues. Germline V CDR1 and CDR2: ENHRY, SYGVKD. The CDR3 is CATSSREQYGYTF. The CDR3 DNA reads TGTGCCACCTCATCCAGGGAACAATATGGCTACACCTTC.

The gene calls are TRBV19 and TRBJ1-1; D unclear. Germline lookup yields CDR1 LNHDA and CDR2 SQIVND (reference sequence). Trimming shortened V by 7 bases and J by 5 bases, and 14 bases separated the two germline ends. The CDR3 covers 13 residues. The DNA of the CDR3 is TGTGCCAGTATCACCCCCCACCGGACTGAAGCTTTCTTT. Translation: CASITPHRTEAFF.

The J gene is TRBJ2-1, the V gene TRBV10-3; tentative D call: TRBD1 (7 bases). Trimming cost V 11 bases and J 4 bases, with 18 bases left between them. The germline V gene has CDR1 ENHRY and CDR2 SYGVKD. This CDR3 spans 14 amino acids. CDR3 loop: CASHPQGGYNEQFF. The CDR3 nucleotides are TGTGCCTCACACCCCCAGGGGGGTTACAATGAGCAGTTCTTC.

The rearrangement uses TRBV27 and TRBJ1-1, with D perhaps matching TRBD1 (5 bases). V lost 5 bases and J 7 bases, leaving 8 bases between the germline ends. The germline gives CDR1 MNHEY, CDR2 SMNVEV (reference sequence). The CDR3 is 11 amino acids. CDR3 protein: CASSRGGEAFF. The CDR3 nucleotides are TGTGCCAGCAGTAGGGGTGGTGAAGCTTTCTTT.

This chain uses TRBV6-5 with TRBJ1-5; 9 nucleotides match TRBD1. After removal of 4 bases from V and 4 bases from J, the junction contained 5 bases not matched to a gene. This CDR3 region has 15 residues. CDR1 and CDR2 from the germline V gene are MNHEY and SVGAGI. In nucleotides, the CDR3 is TGTGCCAGCAGTTCTGGGACAGGGTTGAATCAGCCCCAGCATTTT. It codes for CASSSGTGLNQPQHF.

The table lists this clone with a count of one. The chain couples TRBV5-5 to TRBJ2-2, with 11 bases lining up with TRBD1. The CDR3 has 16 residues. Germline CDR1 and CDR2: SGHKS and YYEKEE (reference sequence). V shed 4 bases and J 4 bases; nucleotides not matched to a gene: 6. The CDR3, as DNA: TGTGCCAGCAGCGTCGGGACAGGGGGGGCCACCGGGGAGCTGTTTTTT. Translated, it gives CASSVGTGGATGELFF. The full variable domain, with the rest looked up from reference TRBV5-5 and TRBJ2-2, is DAGVTQSPTHLIKTRGQQVTLRCSPISGHKSVSWYQQVLGQGPQFIFQYYEKEERGRGNFPDRFSARQFPNYSSELNVNALLLGDSALYLCASSVGTGGATGELFFGEGSRLTVL.

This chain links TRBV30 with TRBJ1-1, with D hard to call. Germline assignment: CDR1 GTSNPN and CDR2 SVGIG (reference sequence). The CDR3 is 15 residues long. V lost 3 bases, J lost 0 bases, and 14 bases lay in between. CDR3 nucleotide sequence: TGTGCCTGGAGAATTGGCGGAACTTTGAACACTGAAGCTTTCTTT. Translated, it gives CAWRIGGTLNTEAFF.

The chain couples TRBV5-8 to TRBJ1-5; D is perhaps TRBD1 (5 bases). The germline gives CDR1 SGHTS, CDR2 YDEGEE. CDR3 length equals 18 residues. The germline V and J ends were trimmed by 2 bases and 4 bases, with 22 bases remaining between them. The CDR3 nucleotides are TGTGCCAGCAGCTTAACAGGAGATGTTGGGTACGGGAATCAGCCCCAGCATTTT. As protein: CASSLTGDVGYGNQPQHF.

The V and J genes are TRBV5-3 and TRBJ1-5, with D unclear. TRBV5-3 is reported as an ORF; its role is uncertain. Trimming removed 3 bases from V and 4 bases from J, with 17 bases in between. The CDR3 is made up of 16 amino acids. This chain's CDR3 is CARSWRNLWRNQPQHF. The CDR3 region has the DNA TGTGCCAGAAGCTGGAGGAATTTGTGGAGGAATCAGCCCCAGCATTTT.

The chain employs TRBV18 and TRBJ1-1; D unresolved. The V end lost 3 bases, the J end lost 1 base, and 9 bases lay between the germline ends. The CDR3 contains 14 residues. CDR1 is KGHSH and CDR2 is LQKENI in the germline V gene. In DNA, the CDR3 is TGTGCCAGCTCACCTCGGGGAGAGAACACTGAAGCTTTCTTT. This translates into CASSPRGENTEAFF.